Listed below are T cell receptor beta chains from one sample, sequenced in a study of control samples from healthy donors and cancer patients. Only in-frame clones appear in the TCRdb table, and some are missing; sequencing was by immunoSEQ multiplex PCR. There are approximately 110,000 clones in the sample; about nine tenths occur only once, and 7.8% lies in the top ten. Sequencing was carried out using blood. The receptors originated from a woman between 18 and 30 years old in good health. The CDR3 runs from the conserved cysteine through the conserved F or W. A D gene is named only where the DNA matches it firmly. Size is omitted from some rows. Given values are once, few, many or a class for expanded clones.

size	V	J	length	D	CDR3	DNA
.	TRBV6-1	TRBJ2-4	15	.	CASSDRGRGGNIQYF	TGTGCCAGCAGTGACCGTGGGCGAGGCGGAAACATTCAGTACTTC
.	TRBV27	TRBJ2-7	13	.	CARGLAGAYEQYF	TGTGCCCGCGGCCTGGCAGGAGCCTACGAGCAGTACTTC
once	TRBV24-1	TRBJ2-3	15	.	CATSDVSGLGVTQYF	TGTGCCACCAGTGATGTAAGCGGACTGGGGGTTACGCAGTATTTT
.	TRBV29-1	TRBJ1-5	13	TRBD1	CSVAGTENQPQHF	TGCAGCGTGGCCGGGACAGAAAATCAGCCCCAGCATTTT
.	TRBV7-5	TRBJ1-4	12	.	CARSLSNEKLFF	TGTGCCAGAAGCTTATCTAATGAAAAACTGTTTTTT
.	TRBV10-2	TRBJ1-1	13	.	CASSRTVGTEAFF	TGCGCCAGCAGCCGGACAGTGGGCACTGAAGCTTTCTTT
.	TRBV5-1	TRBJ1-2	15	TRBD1	CASSITGGEIYGYTF	TGCGCCAGCAGCATAACAGGGGGCGAGATCTATGGCTACACCTTC
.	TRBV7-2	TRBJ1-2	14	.	CASSVGTANYGYTF	TGTGCCAGCAGCGTTGGGACGGCTAACTATGGCTACACCTTC
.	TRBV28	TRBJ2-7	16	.	CASSLIGAGRSYEQYF	TGTGCCAGCAGTTTAATTGGAGCAGGCCGCTCCTACGAGCAGTACTTC
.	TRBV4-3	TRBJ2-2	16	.	CASSQDRTGWTGELFF	TGCGCCAGCAGCCAAGATAGAACAGGGTGGACCGGGGAGCTGTTTTTT
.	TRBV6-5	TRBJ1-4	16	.	CASSFRTDSLNEKLFF	TGTGCCAGCAGTTTTAGAACGGACAGTCTTAATGAAAAACTGTTTTTT
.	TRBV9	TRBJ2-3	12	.	CASSGDGDTQYF	TGTGCCAGCAGTGGCGACGGAGATACGCAGTATTTT
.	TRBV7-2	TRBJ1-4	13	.	CASSLLVNEKLFF	TGTGCCAGCAGCTTATTAGTTAATGAAAAACTGTTTTTT
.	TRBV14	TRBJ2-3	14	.	CASSQDGVRDTQYF	TGTGCCAGCAGCCAAGATGGGGTGCGAGATACGCAGTATTTT
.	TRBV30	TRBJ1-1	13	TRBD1	CAWKQGKNTEAFF	TGTGCCTGGAAACAGGGGAAGAACACTGAAGCTTTCTTT
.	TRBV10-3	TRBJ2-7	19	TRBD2	CAISESGLAGGHPQYEQYF	TGTGCCATCAGTGAGTCGGGACTAGCGGGGGGCCATCCCCAGTACGAGCAGTACTTC
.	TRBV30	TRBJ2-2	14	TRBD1	CAWRQGVNTGELFF	TGTGCCTGGAGACAGGGGGTTAACACCGGGGAGCTGTTTTTT
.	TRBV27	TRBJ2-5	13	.	CASSLERGETQYF	TGTGCCAGCAGTTTAGAGCGAGGGGAGACCCAGTACTTC
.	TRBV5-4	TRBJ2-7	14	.	CASSLIGATYEQYF	TGTGCCAGCAGCTTGATCGGGGCCACCTACGAGCAGTACTTC
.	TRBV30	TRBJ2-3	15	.	CAWSVTGASTDTQYF	TGTGCCTGGAGTGTTACGGGGGCCAGCACAGATACGCAGTATTTT
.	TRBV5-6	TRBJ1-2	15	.	CASSLGSGSNYGYTF	TGTGCCAGCAGCTTGGGTTCAGGGAGTAACTATGGCTACACCTTC
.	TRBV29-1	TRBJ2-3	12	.	CSSLSGTDTQYF	TGCAGCTCACTTAGCGGCACAGATACGCAGTATTTT
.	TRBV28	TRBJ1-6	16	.	CASTPLGSGYDSPLHF	TGTGCCAGCACCCCCCTCGGGTCAGGGTATGATTCACCCCTCCACTTT
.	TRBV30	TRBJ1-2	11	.	CAWSLGPGYTF	TGTGCCTGGAGTCTGGGGCCTGGCTACACCTTC
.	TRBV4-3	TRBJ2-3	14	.	CASSQDQWTDTQYF	TGCGCCAGCAGCCAAGATCAGTGGACAGATACGCAGTATTTT
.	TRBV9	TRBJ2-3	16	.	CASSVEPGLGTDTQYF	TGTGCCAGCAGCGTAGAACCGGGACTTGGCACAGATACGCAGTATTTT
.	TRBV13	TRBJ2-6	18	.	CASSLYRNGGSGANVLTF	TGTGCCAGCAGCTTATACCGGAACGGCGGCTCTGGGGCCAACGTCCTGACTTTC
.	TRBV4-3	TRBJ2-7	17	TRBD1	CASSQDFDRGYEYEQYF	TGCGCCAGCAGCCAAGATTTCGACAGGGGGTACGAGTACGAGCAGTACTTC
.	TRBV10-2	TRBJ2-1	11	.	CASRAYNEQFF	TGCGCCAGCAGGGCGTACAATGAGCAGTTCTTC
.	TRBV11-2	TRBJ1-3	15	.	CASRQPESSGNTIYF	TGTGCCAGCAGGCAACCGGAAAGTTCCGGAAACACCATATATTTT
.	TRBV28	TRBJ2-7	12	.	CASHGSPYEQYF	TGTGCCAGCCACGGGTCCCCCTACGAGCAGTACTTC
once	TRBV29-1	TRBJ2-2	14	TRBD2	CSVGLAVNPGELFF	TGCAGCGTTGGACTAGCGGTCAACCCCGGGGAGCTGTTTTTT
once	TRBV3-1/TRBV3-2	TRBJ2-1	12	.	CASSRKYNEQFF	TGTGCCAGCAGCCGGAAGTACAATGAGCAGTTCTTC
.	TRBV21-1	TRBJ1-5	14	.	CASSKAGSNQPQHF	TGTGCCAGCAGCAAAGCAGGGTCCAATCAGCCCCAGCATTTT
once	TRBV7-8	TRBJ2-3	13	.	CASSYDRTDTQYF	TGTGCCAGCAGCTACGACCGCACAGATACGCAGTATTTT
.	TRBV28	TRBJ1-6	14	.	CASSTSDPGSPLHF	TGTGCCAGCAGTACGTCAGACCCGGGTTCACCCCTCCACTTT
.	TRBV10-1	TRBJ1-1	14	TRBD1	CASSERGPGTEAFF	TGCGCCAGCAGTGAGAGGGGGCCGGGCACTGAAGCTTTCTTT
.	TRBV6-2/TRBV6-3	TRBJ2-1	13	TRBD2	CASSSVLAGGGVF	TGTGCCAGCAGCTCCGTGCTAGCGGGAGGGGGGGTCTTC
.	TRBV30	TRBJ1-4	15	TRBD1	CAWSVRTGALEKLFF	TGTGCCTGGAGCGTTAGGACAGGGGCCCTTGAAAAACTGTTTTTT
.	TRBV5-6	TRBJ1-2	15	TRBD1	CASSPRDRDYYGYTF	TGTGCCAGCAGCCCCCGGGACAGGGATTACTATGGCTACACCTTC
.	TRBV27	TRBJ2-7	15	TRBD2	CASSFTSGSFYEQYF	TGTGCCAGCAGTTTCACTAGCGGGAGTTTCTACGAGCAGTACTTC
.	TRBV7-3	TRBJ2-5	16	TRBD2	CASSPTSGGAPETQYF	TGTGCCAGCAGCCCTACTAGCGGGGGGGCCCCCGAGACCCAGTACTTC
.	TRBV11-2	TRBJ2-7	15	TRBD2	CASSLVAGGIYEQYF	TGTGCCAGCAGCTTAGTAGCGGGAGGGATCTACGAGCAGTACTTC
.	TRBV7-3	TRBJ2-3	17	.	CASSLGPPGAGTDTQYF	TGTGCCAGCAGCTTAGGCCCTCCCGGCGCGGGCACAGATACGCAGTATTTT
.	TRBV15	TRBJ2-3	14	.	CATKGGSRGDTQYF	TGTGCCACCAAGGGCGGGTCCCGGGGAGATACGCAGTATTTT
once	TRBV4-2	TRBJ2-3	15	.	CASSSTSRGGDTQYF	TGTGCCAGCAGCAGCACTTCTAGGGGCGGGGATACGCAGTATTTT
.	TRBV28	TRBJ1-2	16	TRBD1	CASSLWAQGAWDGYTF	TGTGCCAGCAGTTTATGGGCCCAGGGGGCGTGGGATGGCTACACCTTC
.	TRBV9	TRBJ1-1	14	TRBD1	CASSARQGDTEAFF	TGTGCCAGCAGCGCCAGACAGGGGGACACTGAAGCTTTCTTT
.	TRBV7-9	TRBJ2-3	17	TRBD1	CASSLGSEGGETDTQYF	TGTGCCAGCAGCTTAGGGTCCGAAGGGGGCGAAACAGATACGCAGTATTTT
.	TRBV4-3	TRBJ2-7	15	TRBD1	CASSQETGYTYEQYF	TGCGCCAGCAGCCAGGAGACAGGGTACACCTACGAGCAGTACTTC
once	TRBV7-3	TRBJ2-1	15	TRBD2	CASSLSTSGYNEQFF	TGTGCCAGCAGCTTATCGACTAGCGGGTACAATGAGCAGTTCTTC